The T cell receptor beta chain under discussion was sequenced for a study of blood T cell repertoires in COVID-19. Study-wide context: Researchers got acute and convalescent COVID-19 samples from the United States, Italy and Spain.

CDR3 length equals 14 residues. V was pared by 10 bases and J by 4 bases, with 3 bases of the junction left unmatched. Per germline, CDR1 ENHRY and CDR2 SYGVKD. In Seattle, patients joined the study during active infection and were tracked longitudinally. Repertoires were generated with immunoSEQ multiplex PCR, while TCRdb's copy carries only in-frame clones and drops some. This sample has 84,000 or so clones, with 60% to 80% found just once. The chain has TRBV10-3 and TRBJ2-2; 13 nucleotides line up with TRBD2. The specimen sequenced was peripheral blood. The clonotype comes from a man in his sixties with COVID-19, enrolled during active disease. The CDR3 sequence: CATGTSGATGELFF. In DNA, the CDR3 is TGTGCCACGGGGACTAGCGGGGCCACCGGGGAGCTGTTTTTT.